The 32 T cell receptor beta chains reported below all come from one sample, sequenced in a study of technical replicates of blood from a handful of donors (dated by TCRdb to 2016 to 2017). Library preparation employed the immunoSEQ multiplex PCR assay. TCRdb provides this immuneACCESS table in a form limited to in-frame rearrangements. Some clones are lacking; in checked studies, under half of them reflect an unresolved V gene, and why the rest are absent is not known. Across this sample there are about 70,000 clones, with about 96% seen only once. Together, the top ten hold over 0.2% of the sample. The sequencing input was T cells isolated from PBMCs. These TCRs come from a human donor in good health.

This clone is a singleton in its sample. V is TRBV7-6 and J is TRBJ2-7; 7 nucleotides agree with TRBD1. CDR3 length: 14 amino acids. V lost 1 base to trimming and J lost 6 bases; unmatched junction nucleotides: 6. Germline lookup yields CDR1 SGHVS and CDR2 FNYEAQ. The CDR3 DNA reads TGTGCCAGCAGCTTAGGGGACAGTGAGGCCGAGCAGTACTTC. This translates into CASSLGDSEAEQYF. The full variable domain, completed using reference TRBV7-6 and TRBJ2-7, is GAGVSQSPRYKVTKRGQDVALRCDPISGHVSLYWYRQALGQGPEFLTYFNYEAQQDKSGLPNDRFSAERPEGSISTLTIQRTEQRDSAMYRCASSLGDSEAEQYFGPGTRLTVT.

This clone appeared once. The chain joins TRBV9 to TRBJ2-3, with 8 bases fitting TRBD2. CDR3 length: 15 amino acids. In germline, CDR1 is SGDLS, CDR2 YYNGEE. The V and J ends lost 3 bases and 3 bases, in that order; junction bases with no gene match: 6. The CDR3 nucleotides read TGTGCCAGCAGCGAGAGCGGGAGTTGGACAGATACGCAGTATTTT. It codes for CASSESGSWTDTQYF. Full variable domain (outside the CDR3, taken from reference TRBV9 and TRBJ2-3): DSGVTQTPKHLITATGQRVTLRCSPRSGDLSVYWYQQSLDQGLQFLIQYYNGEERAKGNILERFSAQQFPDLHSELNLSSLELGDSALYFCASSESGSWTDTQYFGPGTRLTVL.

The chain's CDR3 is CASSPTAGGPSYNEQFF. The DNA of the CDR3 is TGTGCCAGCAGTCCTACGGCGGGGGGACCCTCCTACAATGAGCAGTTCTTC. This rearrangement joins TRBV7-9 to TRBJ2-1; 8 nucleotides match TRBD2. CDR1 is SEHNR and CDR2 is FQNEAQ in the germline V gene (reference sequence). This CDR3 contains 17 residues. V trimming: 6 bases; J trimming: 0 bases; junction bases outside the gene matches: 10.

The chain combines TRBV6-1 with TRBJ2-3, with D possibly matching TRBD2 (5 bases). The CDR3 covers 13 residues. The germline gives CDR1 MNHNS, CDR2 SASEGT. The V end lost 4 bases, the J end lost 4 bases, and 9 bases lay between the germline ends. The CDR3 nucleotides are TGTGCCAGCAGTGGAGGGATCGCAGATACGCAGTATTTT. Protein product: CASSGGIADTQYF.

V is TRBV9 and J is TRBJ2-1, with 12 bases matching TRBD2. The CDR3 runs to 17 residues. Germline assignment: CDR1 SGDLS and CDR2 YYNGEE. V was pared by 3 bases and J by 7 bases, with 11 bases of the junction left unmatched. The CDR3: CASSAPSGGVVGNEQFF. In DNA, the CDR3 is TGTGCCAGCAGCGCCCCTAGCGGGGGGGTCGTTGGGAATGAGCAGTTCTTC.

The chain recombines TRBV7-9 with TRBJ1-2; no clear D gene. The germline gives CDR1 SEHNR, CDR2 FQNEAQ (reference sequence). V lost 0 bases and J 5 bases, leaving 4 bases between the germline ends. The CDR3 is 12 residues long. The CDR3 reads CASSLAEYGYTF. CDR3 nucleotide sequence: TGTGCCAGCAGCTTAGCAGAGTATGGCTACACCTTC.

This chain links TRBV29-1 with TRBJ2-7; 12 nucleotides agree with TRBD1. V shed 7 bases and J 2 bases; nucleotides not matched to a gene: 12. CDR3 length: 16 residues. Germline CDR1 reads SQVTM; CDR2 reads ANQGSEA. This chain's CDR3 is CSAVAGTGGFTYEQYF. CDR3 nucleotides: TGCAGCGCTGTCGCCGGGACAGGGGGCTTTACCTACGAGCAGTACTTC.

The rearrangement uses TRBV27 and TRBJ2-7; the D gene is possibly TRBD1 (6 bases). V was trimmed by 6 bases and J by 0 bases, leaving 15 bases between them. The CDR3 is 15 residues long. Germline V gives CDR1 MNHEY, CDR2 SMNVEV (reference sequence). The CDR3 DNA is TGTGCCAGCAGCCCACGACAGGTTGTCTCCTACGAGCAGTACTTC. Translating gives CASSPRQVVSYEQYF.

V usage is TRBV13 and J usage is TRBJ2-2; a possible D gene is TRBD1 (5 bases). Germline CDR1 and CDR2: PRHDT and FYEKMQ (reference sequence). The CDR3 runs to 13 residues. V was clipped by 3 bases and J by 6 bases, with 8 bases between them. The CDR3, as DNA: TGTGCCAGCAGCTTCTCAGGGCCCGGGGAGCTGTTTTTT. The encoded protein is CASSFSGPGELFF.

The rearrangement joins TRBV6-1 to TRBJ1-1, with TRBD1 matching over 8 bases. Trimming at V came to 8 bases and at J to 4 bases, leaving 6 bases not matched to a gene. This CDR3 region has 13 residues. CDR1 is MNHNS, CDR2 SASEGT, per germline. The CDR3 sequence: CASARTGTTEAFF. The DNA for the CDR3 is TGTGCCAGCGCTCGGACAGGGACCACTGAAGCTTTCTTT.

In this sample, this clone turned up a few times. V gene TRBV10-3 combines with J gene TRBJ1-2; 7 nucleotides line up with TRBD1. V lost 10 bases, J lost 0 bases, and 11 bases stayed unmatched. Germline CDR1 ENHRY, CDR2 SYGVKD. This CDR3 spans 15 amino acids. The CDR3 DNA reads TGTGCCAGTCAGGAACCCGGGACAGCTAACTATGGCTACACCTTC. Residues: CASQEPGTANYGYTF.

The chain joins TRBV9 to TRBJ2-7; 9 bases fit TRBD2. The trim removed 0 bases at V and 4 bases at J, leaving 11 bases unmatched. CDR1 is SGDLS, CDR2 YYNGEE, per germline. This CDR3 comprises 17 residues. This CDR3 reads CASSVADAGGTRYEQYF. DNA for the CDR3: TGTGCCAGCAGCGTAGCTGACGCGGGAGGGACCCGATACGAGCAGTACTTC.

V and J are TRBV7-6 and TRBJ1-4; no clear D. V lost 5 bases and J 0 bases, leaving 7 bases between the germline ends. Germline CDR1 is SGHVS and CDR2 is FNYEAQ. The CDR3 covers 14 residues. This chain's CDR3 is CASSPTATNEKLFF. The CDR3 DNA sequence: TGTGCCAGCAGCCCAACTGCAACTAATGAAAAACTGTTTTTT.

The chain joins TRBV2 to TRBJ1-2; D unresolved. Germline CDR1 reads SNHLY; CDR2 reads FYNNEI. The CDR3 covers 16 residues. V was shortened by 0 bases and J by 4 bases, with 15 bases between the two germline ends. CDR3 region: CASSEAPFRESYGYTF. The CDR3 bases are TGTGCCAGCAGTGAAGCCCCCTTCCGGGAAAGCTATGGCTACACCTTC.

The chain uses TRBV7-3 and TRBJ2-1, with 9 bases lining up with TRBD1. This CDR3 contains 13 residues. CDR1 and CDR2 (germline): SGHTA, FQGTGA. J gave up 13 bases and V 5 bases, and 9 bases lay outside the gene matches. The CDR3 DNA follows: TGTGCCAGCAGCCCCCGGACAGGGGCTATACAGTTCTTC. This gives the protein CASSPRTGAIQFF.

The CDR3 is CASSNFRRGSNTEAFF. The CDR3 coding sequence is TGTGCCAGCAGCAACTTTAGGAGGGGATCGAACACTGAAGCTTTCTTT. The chain carries TRBV28 and TRBJ1-1; D perhaps matches TRBD1 (5 bases). The V end was cut by 6 bases, the J end by 1 base, with 18 bases between. Germline V gene data show CDR1 as MDHEN and CDR2 as SYDVKM. This CDR3 comprises 16 residues.

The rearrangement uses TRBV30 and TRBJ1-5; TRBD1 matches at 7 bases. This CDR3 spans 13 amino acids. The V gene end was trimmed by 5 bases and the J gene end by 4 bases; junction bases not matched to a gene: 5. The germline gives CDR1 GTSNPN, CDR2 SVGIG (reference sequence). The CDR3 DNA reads TGTGCCTGGGGGGGACAGCCAAATCAGCCCCAGCATTTT. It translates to CAWGGQPNQPQHF.

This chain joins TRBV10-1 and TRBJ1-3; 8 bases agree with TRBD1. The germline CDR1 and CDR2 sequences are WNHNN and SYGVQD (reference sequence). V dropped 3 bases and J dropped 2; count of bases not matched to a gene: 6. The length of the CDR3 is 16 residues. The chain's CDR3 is CASSDPGGQAGNTIYF. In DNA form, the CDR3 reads TGCGCCAGCAGTGATCCAGGGGGCCAAGCTGGAAACACCATATATTTT.

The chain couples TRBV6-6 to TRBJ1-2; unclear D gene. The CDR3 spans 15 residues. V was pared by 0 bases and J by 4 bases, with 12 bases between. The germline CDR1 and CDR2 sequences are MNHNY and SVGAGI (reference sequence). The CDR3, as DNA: TGTGCCAGCAGTTACTCCGGAGCCAACACCTATGGCTACACCTTC. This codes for CASSYSGANTYGYTF.

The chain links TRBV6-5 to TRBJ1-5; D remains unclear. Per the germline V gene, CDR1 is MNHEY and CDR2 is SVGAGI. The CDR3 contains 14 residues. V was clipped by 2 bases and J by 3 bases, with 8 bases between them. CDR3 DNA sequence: TGTGCCAGCAGTTACGGTCGGGACAATCAGCCCCAGCATTTT. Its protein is CASSYGRDNQPQHF.

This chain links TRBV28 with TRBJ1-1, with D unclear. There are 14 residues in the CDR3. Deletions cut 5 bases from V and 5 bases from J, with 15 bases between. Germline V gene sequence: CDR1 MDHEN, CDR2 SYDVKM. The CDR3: CASSPLPEWTEAFF. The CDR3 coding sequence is TGTGCCAGCAGTCCCCTCCCCGAGTGGACTGAAGCTTTCTTT. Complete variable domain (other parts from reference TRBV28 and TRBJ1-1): DVKVTQSSRYLVKRTGEKVFLECVQDMDHENMFWYRQDPGLGLRLIYFSYDVKMKEKGDIPEGYSVSREKKERFSLILESASTNQTSMYLCASSPLPEWTEAFFGQGTRLTVV.

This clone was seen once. The CDR3 is CASSYSPRTGGDEQFF. The CDR3 DNA follows: TGTGCCAGCAGCTATTCTCCGAGGACAGGGGGCGATGAGCAGTTCTTC. V gene TRBV7-3 combines with J gene TRBJ2-1; 11 bases match TRBD1. The germline gives CDR1 SGHTA, CDR2 FQGTGA. Trimming cost V 4 bases and J 8 bases; bases outside gene matches: 10. This CDR3 has 16 amino acids. Variable domain in full (rest from reference TRBV7-3 and TRBJ2-1): GAGVSQTPSNKVTEKGKYVELRCDPISGHTALYWYRQSLGQGPEFLIYFQGTGAADDSGLPNDRFFAVRPEGSVSTLKIQRTERGDSAVYLCASSYSPRTGGDEQFFGPGTRLTVL.

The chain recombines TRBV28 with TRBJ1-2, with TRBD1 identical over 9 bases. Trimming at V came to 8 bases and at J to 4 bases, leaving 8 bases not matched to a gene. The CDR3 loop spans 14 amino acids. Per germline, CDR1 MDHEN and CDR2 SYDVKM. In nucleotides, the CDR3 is TGTGCCAGCCTTACAGGGGGCGTTGCCTATGGCTACACCTTC. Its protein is CASLTGGVAYGYTF.

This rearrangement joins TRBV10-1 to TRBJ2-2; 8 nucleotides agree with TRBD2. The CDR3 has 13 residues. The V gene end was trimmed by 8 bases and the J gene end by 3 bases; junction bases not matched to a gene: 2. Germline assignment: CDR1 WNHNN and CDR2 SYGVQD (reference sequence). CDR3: CASRGGYTGELFF. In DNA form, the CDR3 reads TGCGCCAGCCGGGGGGGGTACACCGGGGAGCTGTTTTTT.

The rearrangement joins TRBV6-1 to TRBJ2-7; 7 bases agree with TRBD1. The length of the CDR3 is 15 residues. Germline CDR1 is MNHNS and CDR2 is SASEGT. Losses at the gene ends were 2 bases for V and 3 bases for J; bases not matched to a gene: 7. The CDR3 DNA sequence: TGTGCCAGCAGTGAAATGACAGGGTTTTACTACGAGCAGTACTTC. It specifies CASSEMTGFYYEQYF.

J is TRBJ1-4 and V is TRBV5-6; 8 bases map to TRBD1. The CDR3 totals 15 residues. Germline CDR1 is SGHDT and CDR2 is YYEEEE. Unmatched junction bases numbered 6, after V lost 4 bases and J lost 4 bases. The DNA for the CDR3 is TGTGCCAGCAGCGTGGGGACAGGCGTTAATGAAAAACTGTTTTTT. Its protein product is CASSVGTGVNEKLFF.

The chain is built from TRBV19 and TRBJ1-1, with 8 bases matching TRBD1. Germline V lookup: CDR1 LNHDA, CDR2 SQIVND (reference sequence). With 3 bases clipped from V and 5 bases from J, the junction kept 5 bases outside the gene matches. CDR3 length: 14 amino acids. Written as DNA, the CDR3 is TGTGCCAGTAGTATCAGGGGGCTATTTACTGAAGCTTTCTTT. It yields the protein CASSIRGLFTEAFF.

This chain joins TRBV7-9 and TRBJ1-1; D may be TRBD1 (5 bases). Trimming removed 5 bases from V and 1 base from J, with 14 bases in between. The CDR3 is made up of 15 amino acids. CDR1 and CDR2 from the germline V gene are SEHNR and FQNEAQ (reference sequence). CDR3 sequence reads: CASSDGHISNTEAFF. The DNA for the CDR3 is TGTGCCAGCAGCGACGGACACATTTCGAACACTGAAGCTTTCTTT.

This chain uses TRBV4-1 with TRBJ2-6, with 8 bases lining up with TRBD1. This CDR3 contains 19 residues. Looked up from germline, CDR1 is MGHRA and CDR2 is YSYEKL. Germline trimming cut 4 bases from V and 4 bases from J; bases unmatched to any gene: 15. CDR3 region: CASSLFGQGMRSGANVLTF. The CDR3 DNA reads TGCGCCAGCAGCCTCTTCGGACAGGGTATGCGTTCCGGGGCCAACGTCCTGACTTTC.

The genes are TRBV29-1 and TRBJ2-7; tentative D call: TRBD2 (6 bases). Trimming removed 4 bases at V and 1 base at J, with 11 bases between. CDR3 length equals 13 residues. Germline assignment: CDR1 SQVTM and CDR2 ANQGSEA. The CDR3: CSVGGDISYEQYF. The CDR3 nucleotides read TGCAGCGTTGGCGGGGATATATCCTACGAGCAGTACTTC.

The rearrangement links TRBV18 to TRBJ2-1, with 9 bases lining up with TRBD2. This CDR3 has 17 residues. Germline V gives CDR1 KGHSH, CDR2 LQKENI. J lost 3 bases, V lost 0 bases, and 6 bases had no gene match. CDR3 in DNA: TGTGCCAGCTCACCACCGGGGCGGGGGGGGAACTACAATGAGCAGTTCTTC. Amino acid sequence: CASSPPGRGGNYNEQFF.

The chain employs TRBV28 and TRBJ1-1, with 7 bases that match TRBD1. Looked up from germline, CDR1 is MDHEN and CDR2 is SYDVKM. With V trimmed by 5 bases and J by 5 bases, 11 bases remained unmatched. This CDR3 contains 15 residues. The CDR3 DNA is TGTGCCAGCAGTAGCGAGGGGGCGGGAAAGACTGAAGCTTTCTTT. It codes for CASSSEGAGKTEAFF.